This T cell receptor beta chain was retrieved from a study of graft-versus-host responses after intestinal transplantation. Study-wide context: Transplants were multivisceral, liver-intestinal, or isolated intestinal.

Overall study findings and caveats: An association linked early post-transplant HvG declines with peak circulating GvH clone levels. Graft-donor T cell macrochimerism coincided with high graft-versus-host to host-versus-graft clonal ratios in allografts. Ileal or blood samples showed some GvH clones first, and such clones were also found in recipient marrow.

Sequenced by immunoSEQ multiplex PCR; TCRdb stores in-frame clones only, minus some. The sample has over 85,000 clones, 94% seen once. For this clone: Its antigen is as yet unknown.

The sequence was collected from a human donor who was the organ donor for an intestinal transplant. The sequences come from unstimulated CD4+ T cells sorted from spleen or lymph node cells, collected before transplant.

CDR3: CAISEGARGLNEQFF. The DNA for the CDR3 is TGTGCCATCAGTGAGGGGGCCCGAGGATTGAATGAGCAGTTCTTC. The V call is TRBV10-3, the J call TRBJ2-1, with D possibly matching TRBD1 (5 bases). The germline V gene encodes CDR1 ENHRY and CDR2 SYGVKD. Trimming took off 2 bases at V and 7 bases at J, with 15 bases between the two ends. The CDR3 has 15 residues.